This TCR beta chain derives from a study of OX40 agonist ivuxolimab in advanced cancers. There are a few counts of this clone. What it recognizes is unknown. V shed 1 base and J 2 bases; nucleotides not matched to a gene: 6. Germline V CDR1 and CDR2: SGHNT, YENEEA. The CDR3 extends over 17 amino acids. Anyone with autoimmune disease history or systemic immunosuppression was excluded. Notes on the study in general: Determination of antigen specificity was not performed for the expanded peripheral T cells.

TCRdb's copy holds only in-frame clones and misses some; the assay was immunoSEQ multiplex PCR. The sample holds tens of thousands of clones; about four fifths are singletons and the top ten take 5.5% to 6%. The chain is built from TRBV11-3 and TRBJ1-5, with TRBD1 matching 9 bases. Material: CD4+ or CD8+ T cells sorted from blood, obtained in a trial of the OX40 agonist ivuxolimab. The TCR originated in an adult with an advanced solid tumor such as melanoma, head and neck, liver or kidney cancer. In DNA, the CDR3 is TGTGCCAGCAGCTTAGGCACCGGGACAGGGCGCAATCAGCCCCAGCATTTT. This gives the protein CASSLGTGTGRNQPQHF.